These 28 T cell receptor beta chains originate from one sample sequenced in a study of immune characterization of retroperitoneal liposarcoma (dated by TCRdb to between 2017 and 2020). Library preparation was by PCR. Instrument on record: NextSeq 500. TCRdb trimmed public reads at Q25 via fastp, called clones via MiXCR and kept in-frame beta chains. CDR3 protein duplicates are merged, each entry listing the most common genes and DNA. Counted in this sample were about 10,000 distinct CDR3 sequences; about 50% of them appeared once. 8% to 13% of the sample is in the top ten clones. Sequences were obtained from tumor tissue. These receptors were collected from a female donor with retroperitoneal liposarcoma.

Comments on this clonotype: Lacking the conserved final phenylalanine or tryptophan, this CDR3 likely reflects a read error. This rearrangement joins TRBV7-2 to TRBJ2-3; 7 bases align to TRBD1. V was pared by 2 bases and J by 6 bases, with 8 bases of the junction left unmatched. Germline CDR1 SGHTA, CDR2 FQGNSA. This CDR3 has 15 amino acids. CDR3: CASSLRGQATDTQYL. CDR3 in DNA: TGTGCCAGCAGCTTAAGGGGGCAAGCCACTGATACGCAGTATCTT.

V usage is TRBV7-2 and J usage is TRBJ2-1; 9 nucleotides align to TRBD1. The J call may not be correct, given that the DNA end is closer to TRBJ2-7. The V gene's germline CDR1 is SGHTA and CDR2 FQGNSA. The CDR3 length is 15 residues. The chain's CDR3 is CASSMTGTGSHEQYF. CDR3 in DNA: TGTGCCAGCAGCATGACCGGGACAGGGTCGCACGAGCAGTACTTC.

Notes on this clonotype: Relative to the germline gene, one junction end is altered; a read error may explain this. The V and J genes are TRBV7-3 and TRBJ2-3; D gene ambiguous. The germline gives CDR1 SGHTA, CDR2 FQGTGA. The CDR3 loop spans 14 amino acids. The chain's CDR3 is CASSRSGNSYEQYF. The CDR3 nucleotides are TGTGCCAGCAGCCGCAGTGGAAATTCCTACGAGCAGTACTTT.

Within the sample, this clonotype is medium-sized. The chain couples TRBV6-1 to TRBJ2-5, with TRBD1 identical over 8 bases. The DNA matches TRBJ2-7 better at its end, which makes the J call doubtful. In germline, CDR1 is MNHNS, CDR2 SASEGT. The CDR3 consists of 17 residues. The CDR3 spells CASSEEGHRQGMDEQYF. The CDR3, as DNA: TGTGCCAGCAGTGAAGAAGGCCATAGACAGGGGATGGACGAGCAGTACTTC.

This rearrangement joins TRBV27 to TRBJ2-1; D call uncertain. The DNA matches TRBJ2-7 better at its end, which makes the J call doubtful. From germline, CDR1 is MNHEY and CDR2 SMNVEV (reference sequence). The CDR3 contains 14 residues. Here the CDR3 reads CASSFKWGPYEQYF. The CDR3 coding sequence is TGTGCCAGCAGTTTTAAGTGGGGTCCCTACGAGCAGTACTTC.

CDR3 sequence (DNA): TGTGCCAGCAGCTTAGTTAGGGGGCTAATGGAGACCCAGTACTTC. It is translated as CASSLVRGLMETQYF. This chain connects TRBV7-8 to TRBJ2-3, with 7 bases aligning to TRBD1. The better agreement between TRBJ2-5 and the DNA end casts doubt on the J call. Germline V gene lookup returns CDR1 SGHVS and CDR2 FQNEAQ. This CDR3 spans 15 amino acids.

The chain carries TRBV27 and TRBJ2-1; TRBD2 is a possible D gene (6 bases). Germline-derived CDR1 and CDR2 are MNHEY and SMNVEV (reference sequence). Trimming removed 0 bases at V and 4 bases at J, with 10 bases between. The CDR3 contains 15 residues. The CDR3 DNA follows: TGTGCCAGCAGTTTATCGGCGCGGGGATACAATGAGCAGTTCTTC. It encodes CASSLSARGYNEQFF.

The CDR3: CASSLIGLAGGEEQFF. For the CDR3, the DNA is TGTGCCAGCAGCTTAATCGGACTAGCGGGAGGGGAGGAGCAGTTCTTC. V is TRBV11-3 and J is TRBJ2-1, with 15 bases that match TRBD2. Germline CDR1 is SGHNT and CDR2 is YENEEA. CDR3 length equals 16 residues. With 2 bases clipped from V and 10 bases from J, the junction kept 6 bases outside the gene matches.

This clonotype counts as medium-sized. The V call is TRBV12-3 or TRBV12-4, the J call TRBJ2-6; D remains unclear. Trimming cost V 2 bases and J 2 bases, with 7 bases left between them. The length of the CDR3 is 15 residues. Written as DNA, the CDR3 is TGTGCCAGCAGTTTATGGGGTACTGGGGCCAACGTCCTGACTTTC. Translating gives CASSLWGTGANVLTF.

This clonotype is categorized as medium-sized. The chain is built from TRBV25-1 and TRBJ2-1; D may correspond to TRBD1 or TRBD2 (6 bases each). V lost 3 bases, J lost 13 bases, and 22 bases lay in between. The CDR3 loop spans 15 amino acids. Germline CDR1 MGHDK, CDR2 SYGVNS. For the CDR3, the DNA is TGTGCCAGCAGTGATCCTAGGGGGGCCGGAGAGACCCAGTTCTTC. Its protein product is CASSDPRGAGETQFF.

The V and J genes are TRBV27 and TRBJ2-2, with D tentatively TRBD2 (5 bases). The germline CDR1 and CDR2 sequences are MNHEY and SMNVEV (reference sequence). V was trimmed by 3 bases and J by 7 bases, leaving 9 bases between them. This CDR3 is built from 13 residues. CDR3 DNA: TGTGCCAGCAGTTTGATTACTAGCGGGGAGCTGTTTTTT. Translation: CASSLITSGELFF.

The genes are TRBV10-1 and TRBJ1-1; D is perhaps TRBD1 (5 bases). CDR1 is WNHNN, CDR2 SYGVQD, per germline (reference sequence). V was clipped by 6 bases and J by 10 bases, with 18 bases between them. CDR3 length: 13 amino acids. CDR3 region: CASSTAGGNRAFF. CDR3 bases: TGCGCCAGCAGCACTGCGGGGGGGAATAGAGCTTTCTTT.

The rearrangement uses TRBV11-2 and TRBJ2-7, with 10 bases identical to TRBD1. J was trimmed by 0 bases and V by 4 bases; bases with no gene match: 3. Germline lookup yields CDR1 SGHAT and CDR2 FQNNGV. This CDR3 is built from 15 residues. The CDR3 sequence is CASSSDRGNSYEQYF. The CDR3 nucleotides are TGTGCCAGCAGCTCGGACAGGGGGAACTCCTACGAGCAGTACTTC.

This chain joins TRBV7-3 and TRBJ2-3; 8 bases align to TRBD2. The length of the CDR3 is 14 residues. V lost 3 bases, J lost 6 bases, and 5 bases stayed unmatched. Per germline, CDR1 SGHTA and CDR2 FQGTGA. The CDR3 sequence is CASSLGLDGDTQYF. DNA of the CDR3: TGTGCCAGCAGCTTGGGACTAGATGGCGATACGCAGTATTTT.

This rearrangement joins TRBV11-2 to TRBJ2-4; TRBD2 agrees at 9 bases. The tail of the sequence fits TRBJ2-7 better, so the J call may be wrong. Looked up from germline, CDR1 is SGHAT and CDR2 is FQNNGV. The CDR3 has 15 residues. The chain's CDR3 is CASSWTSASSYEQYF. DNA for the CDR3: TGTGCCAGCAGTTGGACTAGCGCGAGCTCCTACGAGCAGTACTTC.

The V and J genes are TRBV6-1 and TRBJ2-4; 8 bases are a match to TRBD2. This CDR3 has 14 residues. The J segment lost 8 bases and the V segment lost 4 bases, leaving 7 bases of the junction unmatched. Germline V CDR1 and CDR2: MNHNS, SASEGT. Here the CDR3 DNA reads TGTGCCAGCAGTGTGGTTGCAGCGGGAGACATTCAGTACTTC. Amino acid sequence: CASSVVAAGDIQYF.

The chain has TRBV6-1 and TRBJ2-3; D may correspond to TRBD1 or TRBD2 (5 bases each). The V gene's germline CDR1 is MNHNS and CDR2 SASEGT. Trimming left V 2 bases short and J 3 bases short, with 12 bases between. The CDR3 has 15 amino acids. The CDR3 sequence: CASSERGPLTDTQYF. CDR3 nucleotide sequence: TGTGCCAGCAGTGAAAGGGGACCCCTGACAGATACGCAGTATTTT.

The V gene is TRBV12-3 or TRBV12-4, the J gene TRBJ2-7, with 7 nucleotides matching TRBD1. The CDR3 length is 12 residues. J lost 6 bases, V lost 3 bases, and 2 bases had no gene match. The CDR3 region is CASSLWTGEQYF. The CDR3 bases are TGTGCCAGCAGTTTGTGGACAGGCGAGCAGTACTTC.

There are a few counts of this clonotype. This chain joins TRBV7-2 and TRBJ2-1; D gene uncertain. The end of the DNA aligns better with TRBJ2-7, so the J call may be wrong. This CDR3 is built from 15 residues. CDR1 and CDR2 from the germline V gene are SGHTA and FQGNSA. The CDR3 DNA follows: TGTGCCAGCAGCCGGACGTCAAGCTCCTACAATGAGCAGTACTTC. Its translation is CASSRTSSSYNEQYF.

CDR3 protein: CASSLGRNSPLHF. In nucleotides, the CDR3 is TGTGCCAGCAGCTTAGGCAGGAATTCACCCCTCCACTTT. The chain is built from TRBV7-2 and TRBJ1-6; D not certain. CDR1 is SGHTA and CDR2 is FQGNSA in the germline V gene. The CDR3 extends over 13 amino acids. Trimming took off 1 base at V and 7 bases at J, with 5 bases between the two ends.

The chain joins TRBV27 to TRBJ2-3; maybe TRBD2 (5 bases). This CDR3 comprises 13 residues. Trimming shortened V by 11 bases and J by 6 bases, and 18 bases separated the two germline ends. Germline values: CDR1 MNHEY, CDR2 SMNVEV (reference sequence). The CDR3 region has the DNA TGTGCCTCCAGGAGGCTCCCTTCCGATACGCAGTATTTT. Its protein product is CASRRLPSDTQYF.

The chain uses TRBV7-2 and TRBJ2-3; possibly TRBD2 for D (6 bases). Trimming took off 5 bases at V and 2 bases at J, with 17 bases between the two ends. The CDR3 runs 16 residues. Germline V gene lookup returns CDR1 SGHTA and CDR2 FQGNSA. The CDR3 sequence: CASSPRYGGNTDTQYF. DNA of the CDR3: TGTGCCAGCAGCCCTAGGTACGGCGGGAACACAGATACGCAGTATTTT.

The CDR3 DNA is TGTGCCAGCAGTGAGGCGACTAGCGGGAGGTTCGGGGCGCGGGAGCAGTACTTC. Translated: CASSEATSGRFGAREQYF. This chain links TRBV6-1 with TRBJ2-5, with 13 nucleotides matching TRBD2. J lost 11 bases, V lost 3 bases, and 18 bases had no gene match. The CDR3 has 18 amino acids. From germline, CDR1 is MNHNS and CDR2 SASEGT.

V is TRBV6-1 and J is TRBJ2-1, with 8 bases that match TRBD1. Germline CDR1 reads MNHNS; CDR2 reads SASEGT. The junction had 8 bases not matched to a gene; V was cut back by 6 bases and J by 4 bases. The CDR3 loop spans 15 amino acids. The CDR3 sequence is CASRHRQGRYNEQFF. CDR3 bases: TGTGCCAGCAGACATAGACAGGGGAGGTACAATGAGCAGTTCTTC.

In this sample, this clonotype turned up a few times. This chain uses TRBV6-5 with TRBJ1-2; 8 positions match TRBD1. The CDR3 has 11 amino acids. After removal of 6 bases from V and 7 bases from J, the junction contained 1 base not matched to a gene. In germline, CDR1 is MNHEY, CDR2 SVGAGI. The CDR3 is CASRTGGGYTF. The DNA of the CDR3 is TGTGCCAGCAGAACAGGGGGTGGCTACACCTTC.

This CDR3 is CASSRAGAYEQYF. The CDR3 nucleotides read TGTGCCAGCAGTCGAGCAGGGGCCTACGAGCAGTACTTC. J is TRBJ2-5 and V is TRBV27, with a possible D match to TRBD1 (6 bases). The DNA end is more similar to TRBJ2-7, so the J call may be wrong. CDR3 size: 13 residues. CDR1 and CDR2 from the germline V gene are MNHEY and SMNVEV (reference sequence).

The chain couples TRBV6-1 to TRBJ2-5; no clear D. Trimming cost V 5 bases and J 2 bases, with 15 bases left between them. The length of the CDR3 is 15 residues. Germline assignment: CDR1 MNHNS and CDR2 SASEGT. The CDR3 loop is CASSQLQVDQETQYF. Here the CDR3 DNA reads TGTGCCAGCAGTCAACTTCAGGTGGATCAAGAGACCCAGTACTTC.

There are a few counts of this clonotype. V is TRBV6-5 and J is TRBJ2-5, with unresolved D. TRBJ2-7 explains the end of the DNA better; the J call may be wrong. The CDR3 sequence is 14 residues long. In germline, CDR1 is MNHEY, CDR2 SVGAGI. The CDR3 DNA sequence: TGTGCCAGCAGTTACCTGTGGAGCTCCTACGAGCAGTACTTC. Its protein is CASSYLWSSYEQYF.